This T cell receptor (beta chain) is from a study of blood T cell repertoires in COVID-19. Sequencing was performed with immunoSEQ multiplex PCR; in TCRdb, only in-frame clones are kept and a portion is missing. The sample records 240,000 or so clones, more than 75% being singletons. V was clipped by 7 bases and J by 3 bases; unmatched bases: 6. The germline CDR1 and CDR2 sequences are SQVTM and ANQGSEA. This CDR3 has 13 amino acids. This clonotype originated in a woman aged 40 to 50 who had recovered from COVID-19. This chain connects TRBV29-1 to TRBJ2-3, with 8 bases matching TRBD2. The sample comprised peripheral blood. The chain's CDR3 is CSAGVAGTDTQYF. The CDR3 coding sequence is TGCAGCGCGGGAGTAGCGGGGACAGATACGCAGTATTTT.